This entry lists 14 T cell receptor beta chains sequenced from one sample in a study of CD8 T cells in ankylosing spondylitis. Study results and caveats: A motif of eight highly homologous TCR beta variants was seen as apparently characteristic of ankylosing spondylitis blood.

No antigen has been assigned to these receptors. TCRdb passed the 5' RACE reads through MiXCR, listing each CDR3 protein once. The table records 700,000 to 1,000,000 distinct CDR3 sequences, approximately 12% of them present only once. Input material: blood, either unsorted or a sorted T cell fraction (not recorded which). These receptors were obtained from a male donor with ankylosing spondylitis.

The chain is built from TRBV5-1 and TRBJ2-5; 9 bases map to TRBD1. Germline V gene sequence: CDR1 SGHRS, CDR2 YFSETQ. This CDR3 is 16 amino acids long. V lost 2 bases and J lost 3; bases outside the gene matches: 8. The CDR3 here is CASSFTPGQGKETQYF. The CDR3 DNA follows: TGCGCCAGCAGCTTCACTCCGGGACAGGGAAAAGAGACCCAGTACTTC.

This clonotype was observed a handful of times. The V and J genes are TRBV6-2 or TRBV6-3 and TRBJ1-1; 7 bases match TRBD1. Germline V CDR1 and CDR2: MNHEY, SVGEGT. The CDR3 is 14 residues long. Germline trimming cut 6 bases from V and 5 bases from J; bases unmatched to any gene: 9. In nucleotides, the CDR3 is TGTGCCAGCAGGTACAACAGGGGAGGGACTGAAGCTTTCTTT. Translation gives CASRYNRGGTEAFF.

This clonotype has just a few counts. The chain joins TRBV7-9 to TRBJ2-2; D could derive from TRBD1 or TRBD2 (5 bases each). Germline lookup yields CDR1 SEHNR and CDR2 FQNEAQ (reference sequence). The CDR3 has 13 residues. V dropped 5 bases and J dropped 7 bases, with 11 bases sitting between them. Here the CDR3 DNA reads TGTGCCAGCAGCCTTTTGGGGGTCGGGGAGCTGTTTTTT. Amino acids: CASSLLGVGELFF.

This clonotype showed up just a few times. V usage is TRBV7-2 and J usage is TRBJ2-1, with D unresolved. CDR1 is SGHTA and CDR2 is FQGNSA in the germline V gene. Trimming cost V 1 base and J 10 bases, with 8 bases left between them. This CDR3 spans 12 amino acids. CDR3 in DNA: TGTGCCAGCAGCTTAGTGACCCACGAGCAGTTCTTC. Encoded protein: CASSLVTHEQFF.

About this clonotype itself: This CDR3 is missing its conserved last phenylalanine or tryptophan, likely due to a read error. The gene calls are TRBV20-1 and TRBJ2-2, with 9 bases identical to TRBD1. V lost 0 bases and J lost 7; bases outside the gene matches: 9. This CDR3 is built from 16 residues. Germline V CDR1 and CDR2: DFQATT, SNEGSKA (reference sequence). The CDR3 DNA reads as TGCAGTGCTAGAGATCTAGGAACAGGGGGCTTCGGGGAGCTGTTTATT. Encoded protein: CSARDLGTGGFGELFI.

The chain carries TRBV5-1 and TRBJ2-5; D is possibly TRBD2 (5 bases). Germline V CDR1 and CDR2: SGHRS, YFSETQ. V was pared by 4 bases and J by 1 base, with 11 bases between. The CDR3 runs to 14 residues. The CDR3 DNA is TGCGCCAGCAGCCAACTAGGATCCCAAGAGACCCAGTACTTC. This encodes CASSQLGSQETQYF.

This clonotype has a handful of counts. The chain has TRBV5-6 and TRBJ1-2; D ambiguous. This CDR3 is built from 13 residues. Germline CDR1 is SGHDT and CDR2 is YYEEEE. The V gene lost 7 bases and the J gene lost 2 bases, with 12 bases spanning the gap. The CDR3 spells CASRWDLNYGYTF. Here the CDR3 DNA reads TGTGCCAGCCGGTGGGATTTGAACTATGGCTACACCTTC.

V and J are TRBV9 and TRBJ2-7; D unresolved. This CDR3 has 15 amino acids. Trimming removed 4 bases at V and 3 bases at J, with 17 bases between. Germline values: CDR1 SGDLS, CDR2 YYNGEE. The CDR3 here is CASSPQPHGDYEQYF. The CDR3 bases are TGTGCCAGCAGCCCTCAGCCCCATGGGGACTACGAGCAGTACTTC.

This clonotype was counted between two and nine times. This rearrangement joins TRBV7-2 to TRBJ2-1, with TRBD1 matching 7 bases. Germline assignment: CDR1 SGHTA and CDR2 FQGNSA. V lost 5 bases and J lost 0; bases outside the gene matches: 4. This CDR3 contains 15 residues. This chain's CDR3 is CASSMDRFSYNEQFF. The CDR3 bases are TGTGCCAGCAGCATGGACAGGTTCTCCTACAATGAGCAGTTCTTC.

The chain uses TRBV27 and TRBJ1-5; the D gene is possibly TRBD1 (6 bases). The CDR3 extends over 17 amino acids. Germline CDR1 and CDR2: MNHEY and SMNVEV (reference sequence). V shed 5 bases and J shed 5 bases, with 22 bases lying between them. The CDR3 reads CASSGVQGLLMDQPQHF. The CDR3, as DNA: TGTGCCAGCAGTGGAGTACAGGGCCTATTGATGGATCAGCCCCAGCATTTT.

This clonotype was observed a handful of times. This chain joins TRBV29-1 and TRBJ2-4; 16 nucleotides match TRBD2. Germline CDR1 is SQVTM and CDR2 is ANQGSEA. The CDR3 sequence is 18 residues long. The trim removed 7 bases at V and 6 bases at J, leaving 15 bases unmatched. DNA for the CDR3: TGCAGCGCCTCGGGACTAGCGGGGGGGCCGGGTTTTGGAAACATTCAGTACTTC. Protein product: CSASGLAGGPGFGNIQYF.

This chain uses TRBV9 with TRBJ2-1; 10 positions agree with TRBD1. Germline assignment: CDR1 SGDLS and CDR2 YYNGEE. The CDR3 spans 16 residues. Trimming removed 0 bases from V and 9 bases from J; junction bases left unmatched: 9. CDR3 sequence (DNA): TGTGCCAGCAGCGTAGACCCGGGACAGGGGTCCACTGAGCAGTTCTTC. The encoded protein is CASSVDPGQGSTEQFF.

The chain employs TRBV25-1 and TRBJ2-7, with 7 positions matching TRBD1. J lost 0 bases, V lost 7 bases, and 3 bases had no gene match. The CDR3 totals 13 residues. Germline CDR1 MGHDK, CDR2 SYGVNS. The CDR3 reads CASIGTDSYEQYF. CDR3 DNA sequence: TGTGCCAGCATTGGGACAGACTCCTACGAGCAGTACTTC.

V is TRBV6-2 or TRBV6-3 and J is TRBJ1-5; possible D gene TRBD1, 5 bases. The germline CDR1 and CDR2 sequences are MNHEY and SVGEGT. The CDR3 totals 16 residues. Trimming cost V 5 bases and J 2 bases, with 16 bases left between them. This chain's CDR3 is CASSAEGRIGNQPQHF. The CDR3, as DNA: TGTGCCAGCAGTGCAGAGGGGAGAATCGGCAATCAGCCCCAGCATTTT.